The 5 T cell receptor beta chains below all came from one sample that was sequenced in a study of T cell repertoires in cytomegalovirus infection. TCRdb redid the calling of the reads with MiXCR, one entry per CDR3 protein. The data show about 530,000 distinct CDR3 sequences, around a quarter seen once. What was sequenced was PBMCs. The receptors were sampled from a human donor in good health (CMV status not recorded). Some clones in this sample may be carry-over from other donors' samples.

This clonotype was detected once. The chain links TRBV30 to TRBJ2-1; 13 bases match TRBD2. The CDR3 covers 17 residues. V was pared by 1 base and J by 8 bases, with 11 bases of the junction left unmatched. Germline V gene data show CDR1 as GTSNPN and CDR2 as SVGIG (reference sequence). CDR3 in amino acids: CAWSATRTSGSSHEQFF. The DNA for the CDR3 is TGTGCCTGGAGTGCAACCCGGACTAGCGGGAGTTCACATGAGCAGTTCTTC.

This clonotype came up a few times. The chain has TRBV12-3 or TRBV12-4 and TRBJ2-7; no firm D call. The length of the CDR3 is 16 residues. Trimming shortened V by 1 base and J by 2 bases, and 15 bases separated the two germline ends. CDR3 loop: CASSLVVGPPPYEQYF. The CDR3 bases are TGTGCCAGCAGTTTAGTTGTGGGTCCCCCTCCCTACGAGCAGTACTTC.

This clonotype was seen many times. This sequence joins TRBV7-9 and TRBJ2-7; no clear D. This CDR3 is built from 13 residues. In germline, CDR1 is SEHNR, CDR2 FQNEAQ (reference sequence). The V end was cut by 0 bases, the J end by 2 bases, with 5 bases between. CDR3 bases: TGTGCCAGCAGCTTAGCGTCCGCCTACGAGCAGTACGTC. Its protein product is CASSLASAYEQYV.

This clonotype came up a few times. This chain connects TRBV20-1 to TRBJ1-6; D gene uncertain. The CDR3 covers 14 residues. Germline V lookup: CDR1 DFQATT, CDR2 SNEGSKA (reference sequence). V gave up 5 bases and J gave up 9 bases, with 17 bases separating them. CDR3 amino acids: CSAPPDEGASPLHF. CDR3 DNA: TGCAGTGCTCCCCCCGACGAAGGAGCTTCACCCCTCCACTTT.

This chain uses TRBV12-3 or TRBV12-4 with TRBJ1-2; TRBD1 is a possible D gene (5 bases). Trimming stripped 1 base from V and 6 bases from J, with 15 bases between. The CDR3 spans 15 residues. The CDR3 DNA reads TGTGCCAGCAGTTTAGTCGGGGGTGGGTTCCATGGCTACACCTTC. It is translated as CASSLVGGGFHGYTF.